This T cell receptor (beta chain) was profiled in a study of blood T cell repertoires in COVID-19. Germline loops: CDR1 MNHNS, CDR2 SASEGT. Trimming cost V 1 base and J 3 bases; bases outside gene matches: 8. CDR3 size: 17 residues. Study members were between 18 and 89 years old and lived in 24 US regions. The method was immunoSEQ multiplex PCR; TCRdb's version includes in-frame clones alone and lacks a portion of them. The sample comprises about 310,000 clones, roughly 87% of which are singletons, and around 9% rests with the top ten. The sample taken for sequencing was PBMCs or T cells enriched from blood (not recorded which). The chain recombines TRBV6-1 with TRBJ2-7; 11 nucleotides agree with TRBD2. The sequence was collected from a woman aged 18-29 years who had recovered from COVID-19. The CDR3 sequence is CASSEGLLGLAGYEQYF. DNA for the CDR3: TGTGCCAGCAGTGAAGGCTTGCTCGGACTAGCGGGCTACGAGCAGTACTTC.